Following are 21 T cell receptor beta chains from one sample sequenced in a study of Tregs in tolerant kidney transplant recipients. Related graft donors supplied nonmyeloablative bone marrow transplants, and mixed chimerism was transient. Sequencing used immunoSEQ multiplex PCR; TCRdb keeps in-frame clones, though not all of them. The sample has more than 11,000 clones; the top ten hold 27%. This specimen consisted of CD8+ T cells from blood (PBMCs), obtained 6 months after the transplant. The receptor set was obtained from a human patient who received a combined kidney and bone marrow transplant. Some T cells may possibly be graft donor cells.

With respect to this clone: The read gets to within 3 residues of the CDR3 end, and the germline J gene fills in the rest. The rearrangement joins TRBV5-5 to TRBJ2-5, with TRBD1 matching 12 bases. Germline trimming cut 2 bases from V and 5 bases from J; bases unmatched to any gene: 4. Germline CDR1 is SGHKS and CDR2 is YYEKEE (reference sequence). CDR3 length equals 15 residues. The DNA read from the CDR3 is TGTGCCAGCAGCTTCGGGGACAGGGGGCCGGAGACC. Its protein product is CASSFGDRGPET. The full CDR3 sequence reads CASSFGDRGPETQYF.

Of note for this clone: The observed sequence ends 3 residues before the CDR3 terminus, with the missing tail filled in from the germline J gene. The V and J genes are TRBV12-3 or TRBV12-4 and TRBJ2-7; possible D gene TRBD1, 5 bases. CDR3 size: 14 residues. The ends were cut back, 5 bases at V and 2 bases at J, with 13 bases in the middle. This CDR3 is CASSVRVSTYEQYF. The CDR3 bases that were read are TGTGCCAGCAGTGTCAGGGTCTCTACCTACGAG.

In terms of frequency, this clone is medium-sized. The CDR3 goes on 3 residues after the read ends, and that part is filled in from the germline J gene. V and J are TRBV11-2 and TRBJ1-2, with D possibly TRBD1 on 5 matching bases. V was clipped by 3 bases and J by 5 bases, with 10 bases between them. Germline V gene lookup returns CDR1 SGHAT and CDR2 FQNNGV. This CDR3 is 13 amino acids long. The CDR3 region is CASSFGGGYGYTF. The CDR3 bases that were read are TGTGCCAGCAGCTTCGGGGGGGGGTATGGC.

Comments on this clone: The missing CDR3 end, 3 residues past where the read stops, is filled in from the germline J gene. The chain couples TRBV12-3 or TRBV12-4 to TRBJ2-7; 7 nucleotides line up with TRBD1. The V segment lost 7 bases and the J segment 2 bases; nucleotides outside the gene matches: 5. This CDR3 is 13 amino acids long. The part of the CDR3 DNA that was read is TGTGCCAGCACCACCGGGACAGCCTACGAG. This sequence encodes CASTTGTAYE. The full CDR3 is CASTTGTAYEQYF.

Details on this clone: The CDR3 goes on 3 residues after the read ends, and that part is filled in from the germline J gene. The V call is TRBV6-2 or TRBV6-3, the J call TRBJ2-7; 10 bases match TRBD1. CDR3 length: 15 amino acids. Germline CDR1 MNHEY, CDR2 SVGEGT. The trim removed 7 bases at V and 1 base at J, leaving 7 bases unmatched. The part of the CDR3 DNA that was read is TGTGCCAGCAAGTGGGGACAGGGGACGTCCTACGAG. Encoded protein: CASKWGQGTSYE. The CDR3, in full, reads CASKWGQGTSYEQYF.

Regarding this clone: The read is 3 residues too short to cover the CDR3 end, so that end is filled in from the germline J gene. This rearrangement joins TRBV6-2 or TRBV6-3 to TRBJ2-7; D is undetermined. The germline V gene has CDR1 MNHEY and CDR2 SVGEGT. V was shortened by 0 bases and J by 3 bases, with 15 bases between the two germline ends. The CDR3 contains 16 residues. Partial CDR3 DNA: TGTGCCAGCAGTTACTCGTTTTACGACACACTCTACGAG. Translating gives CASSYSFYDTLYE. The full-length CDR3 reads as CASSYSFYDTLYEQYF.

About this clone: The read ends 3 residues before the CDR3 terminus; that terminus is restored from the germline J gene. J is TRBJ2-7 and V is TRBV10-3; TRBD1 aligns across 10 bases. The CDR3 is 14 amino acids. Germline V lookup: CDR1 ENHRY, CDR2 SYGVKD. After removal of 4 bases from V and 2 bases from J, the junction contained 2 bases not matched to a gene. CDR3 in amino acids: CAISGQGATYEQYF. CDR3 DNA, as far as it was read: TGTGCCATCAGTGGACAGGGGGCGACCTACGAG.

To note about this clone: The sequenced fragment ends 3 residues before the CDR3 boundary, so the rest is inferred from the germline J gene. This chain joins TRBV15 and TRBJ2-1; D possibly uses TRBD1 or TRBD2 (5 bases each). The CDR3 contains 17 residues. V lost 1 base to trimming and J lost 3 bases, with 16 bases between them. Germline values: CDR1 LNHNV, CDR2 YYDKDF (reference sequence). The sequenced part of the CDR3 DNA is TGTGCCACCAGCAGAGGAGGGGCGGCGGAATTCTACAATGAG. Encoded protein: CATSRGGAAEFYNE. The CDR3 as a whole reads CATSRGGAAEFYNEQFF.

In the case of this clone: The missing CDR3 end, 3 residues past where the read stops, is filled in from the germline J gene. The V and J genes are TRBV29-1 and TRBJ1-1; D uncertain. Germline V gives CDR1 SQVTM, CDR2 ANQGSEA. CDR3 size: 12 residues. Trimming pared 7 bases from V and 3 bases from J, leaving 12 bases between. Incomplete CDR3 DNA: TGCAGCGCCGGAGGGTCGGACACTGAA. It encodes CSAGGSDTE. The full CDR3 sequence reads CSAGGSDTEAFF.

As regards this clone: The sequenced fragment ends 3 residues before the CDR3 boundary, so the rest is inferred from the germline J gene. The chain recombines TRBV19 with TRBJ2-2; 9 bases align to TRBD1. The CDR3 totals 15 residues. V shed 5 bases and J 1 base; nucleotides not matched to a gene: 2. Germline V gives CDR1 LNHDA, CDR2 SQIVND (reference sequence). The CDR3 reads CASSSTGGNTGELFF. CDR3 DNA, as far as it was read: TGTGCCAGTAGTTCGACAGGGGGGAACACCGGGGAG.

This clone is called medium-sized (0.01 to 0.1%) based on its frequency. The read ends 3 residues early relative to the CDR3; the germline J gene fills the gap. V gene TRBV30 combines with J gene TRBJ2-1, with TRBD1 identical over 10 bases. From germline, CDR1 is GTSNPN and CDR2 SVGIG (reference sequence). The ends lost 2 bases at V and 5 bases at J; junction bases unmatched: 3. CDR3 size: 14 residues. The CDR3 bases that were read are TGTGCCTGGAGTACAGGACAGGGGGACAATGAG. It translates to CAWSTGQGDNE. The full-length CDR3 reads as CAWSTGQGDNEQFF.

A word on this clone: The CDR3 is cut off 3 residues early in the read; its end comes from the germline J gene. The chain uses TRBV5-1 and TRBJ1-1; D is undetermined. The germline gives CDR1 SGHRS, CDR2 YFSETQ. Trimming left V 0 bases short and J 3 bases short, with 12 bases between. The CDR3 runs 15 residues. The CDR3 protein is CASSLGYSYYTEAFF. The sequenced CDR3 bases are TGCGCCAGCAGCTTGGGCTACAGTTACTACACTGAA.

About this clone: The read halts 3 residues ahead of the CDR3 end, with the missing end drawn from the germline J gene. V gene TRBV7-8 combines with J gene TRBJ2-3, with 9 bases aligning to TRBD2. V lost 4 bases, J lost 2 bases, and 13 bases stayed unmatched. The CDR3 length is 18 residues. The germline gives CDR1 SGHVS, CDR2 FQNEAQ. CDR3 DNA, as far as it was read: TGTGCCAGCAGCTCTCTTAGCGGGGGAGCGGACTACACAGATACG. Translated: CASSSLSGGADYTDT. The full CDR3 reads CASSSLSGGADYTDTQYF. The whole variable domain, remainder taken from reference TRBV7-8 and TRBJ2-3, is GAGVSQSPRYKVAKRGQDVALRCDPISGHVSLFWYQQALGQGPEFLTYFQNEAQLDKSGLPSDRFFAERPEGSVSTLKIQRTQQEDSAVYLCASSSLSGGADYTDTQYFGPGTRLTVL.

In the case of this clone: The read ends 3 residues before the CDR3 terminus; that terminus is restored from the germline J gene. The V gene is TRBV4-1, the J gene TRBJ1-1; D remains ambiguous. Germline V gene data show CDR1 as MGHRA and CDR2 as YSYEKL. CDR3 length: 14 amino acids. With 1 base removed from V and 4 bases from J, the gap between germline ends came to 10 bases. The CDR3 region is CASSQGVGSTEAFF. The sequenced CDR3 bases are TGCGCCAGCAGCCAAGGGGTCGGGTCCACTGAA.

As regards this clone: The read halts 3 residues ahead of the CDR3 end, with the missing end drawn from the germline J gene. The V gene is TRBV19, the J gene TRBJ2-2; D possibly corresponds to TRBD1 (6 bases). V was trimmed by 0 bases and J by 5 bases, leaving 13 bases between them. The CDR3 is made up of 16 amino acids. CDR1 is LNHDA and CDR2 is SQIVND in the germline V gene (reference sequence). CDR3 residues: CASSIELGQGTGELFF. CDR3 DNA (partial): TGTGCCAGTAGTATAGAACTAGGGCAGGGGACCGGGGAG.

Of note for this clone: The read halts 3 residues ahead of the CDR3 end, with the missing end drawn from the germline J gene. The chain combines TRBV29-1 with TRBJ1-1; no clear D gene. The V gene's germline CDR1 is SQVTM and CDR2 ANQGSEA. The CDR3 has 13 amino acids. V gave up 4 bases and J gave up 5 bases, with 14 bases separating them. CDR3 bases read: TGCAGCGTTGTTCCCCCAACGGGGACTGAA. Amino acid sequence: CSVVPPTGTE. The entire CDR3 reads CSVVPPTGTEAFF.

With regard to this clone: The read finishes 3 residues shy of the CDR3 end, and the germline J gene is used to complete it. The V gene is TRBV10-3, the J gene TRBJ2-2; D might be TRBD1 (6 bases). Per the germline V gene, CDR1 is ENHRY and CDR2 is SYGVKD. Trimming took 1 base from V and 0 from J, leaving 12 bases between them. This CDR3 spans 17 amino acids. CDR3 loop: CAISEWRQGPNTGELFF. CDR3 bases read: TGTGCCATCAGTGAGTGGCGGCAGGGGCCGAACACCGGGGAG.

Worth noting for this clone: The missing CDR3 end, 3 residues past where the read stops, is filled in from the germline J gene. The chain recombines TRBV7-6 with TRBJ1-4; tentatively, D is TRBD1 (5 bases). Germline V gene sequence: CDR1 SGHVS, CDR2 FNYEAQ. The CDR3 is 17 amino acids. The ends were cut back, 1 base at V and 7 bases at J, with 19 bases in the middle. The CDR3 is CASSLDPVGVGGEKLFF. The DNA read from the CDR3 is TGTGCCAGCAGCTTAGATCCCGTAGGGGTTGGAGGTGAAAAA.

As for this clone: One end of the junction is discordant with germline, which a read error may explain. This chain's CDR3 is CAISAAGGNRETQYF. CDR3 DNA (partial): TGTGCCATCAGCGCCGCGGGGGGAAATCGAGAGACC. This chain uses TRBV7-7 with TRBJ2-5; 8 bases are shared with TRBD2. The read terminates 3 residues before the CDR3 end, so the remaining end is supplied by the germline J gene. The CDR3 consists of 15 residues. The germline CDR1 and CDR2 sequences are SSHAT and FNYEAQ (reference sequence).

CDR3 DNA (partial): TGCAGCGTTGAAGGTCTAGCGGGGATGACG. This sequence encodes CSVEGLAGMT. From start to end, the CDR3 is CSVEGLAGMTQYF. V usage is TRBV29-1 and J usage is TRBJ2-3, with 9 bases that match TRBD2. Coverage ceases 3 residues before the CDR3 finishes, and the germline J gene fills in the end. Per germline, CDR1 SQVTM and CDR2 ANQGSEA. This CDR3 has 13 amino acids.

With respect to this clone: The read stops 3 residues short of the end of the CDR3; the missing end is completed from the germline J gene. The chain recombines TRBV7-7 with TRBJ2-1; 15 nucleotides match TRBD2. With V trimmed by 5 bases and J by 7 bases, 9 bases remained unmatched. This CDR3 spans 17 amino acids. In germline, CDR1 is SSHAT, CDR2 FNYEAQ (reference sequence). The CDR3 bases that were read are TGTGCCAGCAGCCGAGGACTAGCGGGAGGGCCGTGGAATGAG. Translating gives CASSRGLAGGPWNE. The entire CDR3 sequence reads CASSRGLAGGPWNEQFF.